These 6 T cell receptor beta chains originate from one sample sequenced in a study of cytomegalovirus exposure and HLA in healthy donors. The study ran its PCR with 60 Vbeta and 13 Jbeta primers. Some clones are missing from TCRdb's copy, which holds only in-frame ones; the method was immunoSEQ multiplex PCR. The sample has 150,000 to 200,000 clones; around four fifths are singletons. Sequenced material: PBMCs. These receptors all stem from a young man in good health and CMV-seropositive.

The chain recombines TRBV19 with TRBJ1-4; D is uncertain. CDR1 and CDR2 (germline): LNHDA, SQIVND (reference sequence). V was cut by 9 bases and J by 3 bases, with 14 bases left in between. This CDR3 spans 14 amino acids. The CDR3 loop is CASRKSGANEKLFF. CDR3 bases: TGTGCCAGCAGAAAAAGCGGTGCTAATGAAAAACTGTTTTTT.

This clone was seen once. The chain couples TRBV6-5 to TRBJ1-1; TRBD1 matches 10 bases. Trimming cost V 0 bases and J 5 bases; bases outside gene matches: 6. The CDR3 runs 16 residues. Germline values: CDR1 MNHEY, CDR2 SVGAGI. For the CDR3, the DNA is TGTGCCAGCAGTTACTCTACGACAGGGGGCTGGACTGAAGCTTTCTTT. Translated, it gives CASSYSTTGGWTEAFF.

The rearrangement links TRBV5-5 to TRBJ2-5; D possibly corresponds to TRBD1 (5 bases). TRBJ2-7 matches the DNA end more closely, so the J call is doubtful. The CDR3 consists of 15 residues. The germline V gene encodes CDR1 SGHKS and CDR2 YYEKEE (reference sequence). The CDR3 DNA follows: TGTGCCAGCAGCTTTAGACAGACCCCACCCTACGAGCAGTACTTC. This gives the protein CASSFRQTPPYEQYF.

V is TRBV7-8 and J is TRBJ2-7, with D possibly matching TRBD2 (6 bases). Germline V gene sequence: CDR1 SGHVS, CDR2 FQNEAQ. Trimming took 5 bases from V and 1 from J, leaving 12 bases between them. The CDR3 is 14 amino acids. The CDR3 loop reads CASSMSGGSYEQYF. The CDR3 coding sequence is TGTGCCAGCAGCATGTCCGGGGGATCCTACGAGCAGTACTTC.

This chain connects TRBV6-4 to TRBJ1-1; 8 bases line up with TRBD1. J gave up 7 bases and V 0 bases, and 10 bases lay outside the gene matches. The CDR3 runs 16 residues. Germline CDR1 reads MRHNA; CDR2 reads SNTAGT. The CDR3 region has the DNA TGTGCCAGCAGTGACTCGGACAGGGAGCAGGGTGGTGAAGCTTTCTTT. Protein sequence: CASSDSDREQGGEAFF.

This clone was observed once. V and J are TRBV11-2 and TRBJ2-5, with a tentative D call TRBD1 (6 bases). Trimming left V 0 bases short and J 2 bases short, with 13 bases between. Germline V gene lookup returns CDR1 SGHAT and CDR2 FQNNGV. The CDR3 consists of 16 residues. As DNA, the CDR3 is TGTGCCAGCAGCTTAGAGGCTTGGGGGCCTCAAGAGACCCAGTACTTC. This translates into CASSLEAWGPQETQYF.